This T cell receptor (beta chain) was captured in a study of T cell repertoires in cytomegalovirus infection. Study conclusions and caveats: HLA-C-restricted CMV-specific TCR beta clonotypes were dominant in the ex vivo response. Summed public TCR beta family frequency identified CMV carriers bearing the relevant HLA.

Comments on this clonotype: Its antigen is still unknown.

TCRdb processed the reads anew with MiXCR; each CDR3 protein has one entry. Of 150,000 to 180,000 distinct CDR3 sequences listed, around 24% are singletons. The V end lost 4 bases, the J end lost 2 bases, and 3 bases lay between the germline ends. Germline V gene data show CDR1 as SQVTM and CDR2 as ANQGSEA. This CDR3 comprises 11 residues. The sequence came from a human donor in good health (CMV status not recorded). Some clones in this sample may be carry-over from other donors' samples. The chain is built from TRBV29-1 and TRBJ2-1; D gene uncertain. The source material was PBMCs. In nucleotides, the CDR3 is TGCAGCGTTGCAGCCTACAATGAGCAGTTCTTC. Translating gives CSVAAYNEQFF.